The 6 T cell receptor beta chains below come from one sample, sequenced in a study of blood T cell repertoires in COVID-19. Assay used: immunoSEQ multiplex PCR; TCRdb lists only in-frame clones, some missing. The sample has some 69,000 clones; around 81% are singletons. Sequences were obtained from peripheral blood. The receptors stem from a woman aged 70-85 years with acute or convalescent COVID-19.

V is TRBV18 and J is TRBJ2-2, with 8 bases fitting TRBD1. The germline gives CDR1 KGHSH, CDR2 LQKENI. The V segment lost 6 bases and the J segment 6 bases; nucleotides outside the gene matches: 6. This CDR3 region has 14 residues. CDR3 coding DNA: TGTGCCAGCTCTCTCCAGACAGGGGCCGGGGAGCTGTTTTTT. Translating gives CASSLQTGAGELFF.

The V gene is TRBV11-2, the J gene TRBJ1-2; 7 nucleotides line up with TRBD1. This CDR3 has 13 amino acids. The V segment lost 3 bases and the J segment 3 bases; nucleotides outside the gene matches: 1. Germline assignment: CDR1 SGHAT and CDR2 FQNNGV. CDR3 in amino acids: CASSFDRDYGYTF. The CDR3 region has the DNA TGTGCCAGCAGCTTCGACAGGGACTATGGCTACACCTTC.

The genes are TRBV18 and TRBJ2-7, with 13 bases that match TRBD2. Looked up from germline, CDR1 is KGHSH and CDR2 is LQKENI. V shed 5 bases, J shed 6 bases, and the junction held 4 bases outside the gene matches. This CDR3 comprises 14 residues. DNA of the CDR3: TGTGCCAGCTCATCAGGACTAGCGGGAGTCGAGCAGTACTTC. It translates to CASSSGLAGVEQYF.

The V and J genes are TRBV7-3 and TRBJ1-1, with 8 bases identical to TRBD1. V was pared by 3 bases and J by 4 bases, with 4 bases of the junction left unmatched. Germline-derived CDR1 and CDR2 are SGHTA and FQGTGA. The CDR3 is made up of 14 amino acids. CDR3 protein: CASSFGQGGTEAFF. The CDR3 nucleotides are TGTGCCAGCAGCTTTGGACAGGGAGGCACTGAAGCTTTCTTT.

By its share, this clone is medium-sized. Here the CDR3 reads CASSLGSIDTQYF. The CDR3 DNA sequence: TGTGCCAGCAGCTTAGGATCTATAGATACGCAGTATTTT. The rearrangement joins TRBV7-9 to TRBJ2-3; D ambiguous. Germline loops: CDR1 SEHNR, CDR2 FQNEAQ (reference sequence). CDR3 length: 13 residues. V lost 1 base, J lost 5 bases, and 7 bases lay in between.

This clone was seen once. The chain combines TRBV6-5 with TRBJ2-3, with TRBD2 matching over 8 bases. After removal of 6 bases from V and 8 bases from J, the junction contained 7 bases not matched to a gene. CDR1 and CDR2 (germline): MNHEY, SVGAGI. The CDR3 runs to 13 residues. The CDR3 loop reads CASRRTSQRTQYF. Written as DNA, the CDR3 is TGTGCCAGCAGACGGACTAGCCAGCGTACGCAGTATTTT.